This TCR beta chain was sequenced for a study of patients and donors after allogeneic stem cell transplantation. Germline-derived CDR1 and CDR2 are GTSNPN and SVGIG (reference sequence). This CDR3 spans 11 amino acids. V dropped 5 bases and J dropped 4 bases, with 3 bases sitting between them. Using its own MiXCR run on the RT-PCR reads, TCRdb lists one record per CDR3 protein. The sample has fewer than 500,000 distinct CDR3 sequences, roughly 17% seen once. Input material: blood, either unsorted or a sorted T cell fraction (not recorded which). This clonotype originated in a human donor who was either an allogeneic HSCT recipient or a stem cell or donor lymphocyte infusion donor (not recorded which). It is not recorded whose cells these are; they may come from a transplant donor. The rearrangement uses TRBV30 and TRBJ1-6, with no clear D. The CDR3 here is CAWQYNSPLHF. The DNA of the CDR3 is TGTGCCTGGCAGTATAATTCACCCCTCCACTTT.